The source of this TCR beta chain is a study of Tregs in tolerant kidney transplant recipients. Study results and limitations: This study did not directly address biological reproducibility.

Method: immunoSEQ multiplex PCR; TCRdb's copy keeps in-frame clones and lacks some. The data hold about 88,000 clones, with approximately 90% observed a single time. Regarding this clone: Its antigen is unidentified.

Per germline, CDR1 MDHEN and CDR2 SYDVKM. V was shortened by 4 bases and J by 9 bases, with 13 bases between the two germline ends. This CDR3 contains 13 residues. Thawed PBMCs were FACS-sorted into unstimulated CD4+CD25+CD127- regulatory T cells, CD4+CD25- non-regulatory cells, CD4 and CD8 cells. J is TRBJ2-1 and V is TRBV28; possible D gene TRBD2, 5 bases. The sequenced sample was CD8+ T cells from blood. The TCR was taken from a human donor in good health. CDR3 DNA: TGTGCCAGCAGTTACCCCCCCCGGGGTGAGCAGTTCTTC. Translated, it gives CASSYPPRGEQFF.